This is a list of T cell receptor beta chains from one sample in a study of blood T cells in healthy people across ages. Using its own MiXCR run on the 5' RACE reads, TCRdb lists one record per CDR3 protein. The repertoire holds around 800,000 distinct CDR3 sequences, with 20% to 30% as singletons. The data also belong to a second study, concerning T cells of mothers and their children.

The sample comprised blood. These receptors were taken from a boy between 10 and 17 years old in good health. Each CDR3 is given with its conserved first and last residue. Each record gives: D gene, V gene, J gene, clone size, CDR3 protein, CDR3 DNA. A D gene is named only where the DNA matches it firmly. A row's size may be missing; if present it is once, few, many or a size class.

D: -
V: TRBV10-3
J: TRBJ2-5
size: few
CDR3: CAISVKGGETQYF
DNA: TGTGCCATCAGTGTTAAGGGGGGAGAGACCCAGTACTTC

D: TRBD2
V: TRBV20-1
J: TRBJ2-6
size: -
CDR3: CSARAGAGGSGANVLTF
DNA: TGCAGTGCTAGAGCTGGGGCGGGGGGCTCTGGGGCCAACGTCCTGACTTTC

D: TRBD2
V: TRBV27
J: TRBJ2-1
size: -
CDR3: CASSQWTGGNNEQFF
DNA: TGTGCCAGCAGTCAGTGGACGGGGGGGAACAATGAGCAGTTCTTC

D: -
V: TRBV11-1
J: TRBJ2-2
size: few
CDR3: CASSPSGLYTGELFF
DNA: TGTGCCAGCTCGCCCAGCGGGCTGTACACCGGGGAGCTGTTTTTT

D: -
V: TRBV6-1
J: TRBJ2-2
size: few
CDR3: CASSTRRANTGELFF
DNA: TGTGCCAGCAGTACCCGACGGGCTAACACCGGGGAGCTGTTTTTT

D: -
V: TRBV12-3/TRBV12-4
J: TRBJ1-3
size: few
CDR3: CASSPSGATSGNTIYF
DNA: TGTGCCAGCAGTCCGTCTGGGGCGACCTCTGGAAACACCATATATTTT

D: -
V: TRBV12-3/TRBV12-4
J: TRBJ1-2
size: few
CDR3: CASSGDNGYGYTF
DNA: TGTGCCAGCAGTGGGGACAACGGCTATGGCTACACCTTC

D: -
V: TRBV3-1
J: TRBJ2-1
size: few
CDR3: CASSQGPGGRFF
DNA: TGTGCCAGCAGCCAAGGCCCGGGTGGTCGGTTCTTC

D: -
V: TRBV29-1
J: TRBJ1-1
size: -
CDR3: CSAIQGAYTEAFF
DNA: TGCAGCGCCATACAGGGAGCTTACACTGAAGCTTTCTTT

D: TRBD1
V: TRBV2
J: TRBJ2-7
size: few
CDR3: CASSNIGQGGSYEQYF
DNA: TGTGCCAGCAGTAATATAGGACAGGGGGGATCCTACGAGCAGTACTTC

D: -
V: TRBV4-1
J: TRBJ2-3
size: -
CDR3: CASSQLGLSTDTQYF
DNA: TGCGCCAGCAGCCAATTAGGACTGAGCACAGATACGCAGTATTTT

D: -
V: TRBV19
J: TRBJ2-5
size: -
CDR3: CATASNRASETQYF
DNA: TGTGCCACCGCCTCGAACAGGGCTTCCGAGACCCAGTACTTC

D: -
V: TRBV6-5
J: TRBJ2-2
size: -
CDR3: CASSWAGTGNTGELFF
DNA: TGTGCCAGCAGTTGGGCAGGGACGGGGAACACCGGGGAGCTGTTTTTT

D: -
V: TRBV29-1
J: TRBJ1-1
size: -
CDR3: CSVEDSGLAFF
DNA: TGCAGCGTTGAAGATTCCGGCTTAGCTTTCTTT

D: -
V: TRBV6-6
J: TRBJ1-1
size: -
CDR3: CASTTGGATEAFF
DNA: TGTGCCAGCACTACAGGAGGGGCCACTGAAGCTTTCTTT

D: -
V: TRBV13
J: TRBJ1-2
size: few
CDR3: CASSLGGEAPHPSNYGYTF
DNA: TGTGCCAGCAGCTTAGGAGGGGAGGCCCCACACCCTTCTAACTATGGCTACACCTTC

D: -
V: TRBV5-1
J: TRBJ1-2
size: -
CDR3: CASSYSGFNYGYTF
DNA: TGCGCCAGCAGCTATTCGGGCTTTAACTATGGCTACACCTTC

D: TRBD1
V: TRBV7-9
J: TRBJ2-4
size: -
CDR3: CASSSRTGAFREQAKNIQYF
DNA: TGTGCCAGCAGCTCCCGGACAGGGGCTTTTCGGGAACAAGCCAAAAACATTCAGTACTTC

D: -
V: TRBV29-1
J: TRBJ2-7
size: -
CDR3: CSVDPGFGGPYEQYF
DNA: TGCAGCGTTGATCCTGGGTTTGGTGGTCCCTACGAGCAGTACTTC

D: -
V: TRBV3-1
J: TRBJ1-1
size: -
CDR3: CASSQVGYTEAFF
DNA: TGTGCCAGCAGCCAAGTAGGGTACACTGAAGCTTTCTTT

D: -
V: TRBV12-3/TRBV12-4
J: TRBJ2-7
size: -
CDR3: CASRTDSAYEQYF
DNA: TGTGCCAGCAGAACCGACAGCGCCTACGAGCAGTACTTC

D: TRBD2
V: TRBV14
J: TRBJ2-7
size: few
CDR3: CASSHDSSGGYSYEQYF
DNA: TGTGCCAGCAGCCACGACTCTAGCGGGGGATATTCCTACGAGCAGTACTTC

D: TRBD2
V: TRBV20-1
J: TRBJ2-2
size: many
CDR3: CSATGGYTGELFF
DNA: TGCAGTGCAACGGGGGGGTACACCGGGGAGCTGTTTTTT

D: -
V: TRBV28
J: TRBJ1-2
size: few
CDR3: CASSFGGNLNYGYTF
DNA: TGTGCCAGCAGTTTTGGAGGGAATCTTAACTATGGCTACACCTTC

D: TRBD1
V: TRBV7-3
J: TRBJ2-2
size: -
CDR3: CASSLTLGQGRPEELFF
DNA: TGTGCCAGCAGCTTAACGTTGGGACAGGGGCGTCCCGAGGAGCTGTTTTTT

D: -
V: TRBV5-1
J: TRBJ2-5
size: -
CDR3: CASRTGRYRVFDETQYF
DNA: TGCGCCAGCAGAACCGGGCGGTACAGGGTTTTCGATGAGACCCAGTACTTC

D: -
V: TRBV11-2
J: TRBJ2-7
size: -
CDR3: CASSSRQVTYEQYF
DNA: TGTGCCAGCAGCTCCAGACAGGTAACCTACGAGCAGTACTTC

D: -
V: TRBV4-1
J: TRBJ1-1
size: once
CDR3: CASSHLSGAPNTEAFF
DNA: TGCGCCAGCAGCCACTTAAGTGGGGCCCCGAACACTGAAGCTTTCTTT

D: -
V: TRBV4-1
J: TRBJ2-7
size: -
CDR3: CASSQIGRGTYEQYF
DNA: TGCGCCAGCAGCCAGATAGGACGCGGAACCTACGAGCAGTACTTC

D: TRBD1
V: TRBV6-5
J: TRBJ2-7
size: -
CDR3: CASRLRDRDYEQYF
DNA: TGTGCCAGCAGGTTACGGGACAGAGACTACGAGCAGTACTTC

D: -
V: TRBV10-3
J: TRBJ1-3
size: once
CDR3: CAISEDRGNTIYF
DNA: TGTGCCATCAGTGAGGACAGGGGAAACACCATATATTTT

D: -
V: TRBV20-1
J: TRBJ1-2
size: -
CDR3: CSAKPRDRTFNYGYTF
DNA: TGCAGTGCCAAGCCTAGGGACCGAACTTTTAACTATGGCTACACCTTC

D: TRBD2
V: TRBV7-3
J: TRBJ2-1
size: few
CDR3: CASSYGAGLAVNNEQFF
DNA: TGTGCCAGCAGCTACGGGGCGGGACTAGCGGTTAACAATGAGCAGTTCTTC

D: -
V: TRBV28
J: TRBJ2-5
size: -
CDR3: CATLTGRNLEETQYF
DNA: TGTGCCACCCTCACCGGGCGCAACCTAGAGGAGACCCAGTACTTC

D: -
V: TRBV6-6
J: TRBJ1-1
size: few
CDR3: CASSQNSQGTEAFF
DNA: TGTGCCAGCAGTCAGAACAGTCAAGGGACTGAAGCTTTCTTT

D: TRBD1
V: TRBV20-1
J: TRBJ1-2
size: -
CDR3: CSARAVQGGPGGYTF
DNA: TGCAGTGCTAGAGCGGTCCAAGGGGGCCCCGGGGGCTACACCTTC

D: -
V: TRBV29-1
J: TRBJ2-3
size: few
CDR3: CTLTLWGQSTDTQYF
DNA: TGCACCCTTACTTTGTGGGGCCAGAGCACAGATACGCAGTATTTT

D: TRBD1
V: TRBV28
J: TRBJ2-4
size: -
CDR3: CASSLQGAPIQYF
DNA: TGTGCCAGCAGTTTACAGGGGGCCCCAATTCAGTACTTC

D: TRBD1
V: TRBV20-1
J: TRBJ2-7
size: -
CDR3: CSAASRTGDEQYF
DNA: TGCAGTGCTGCCTCGAGGACAGGGGACGAGCAGTACTTC

D: TRBD2
V: TRBV2
J: TRBJ2-5
size: -
CDR3: CASSDRLAGGTQETQYF
DNA: TGTGCCAGCAGTGACAGGCTAGCGGGGGGTACCCAAGAGACCCAGTACTTC

D: -
V: TRBV7-7
J: TRBJ1-1
size: many
CDR3: CASSLDSSTEAFF
DNA: TGTGCTAGCAGCTTAGATAGCAGCACTGAAGCTTTCTTT

D: TRBD2
V: TRBV20-1
J: TRBJ2-3
size: -
CDR3: CSARLAGKPDTQYF
DNA: TGCAGTGCTCGACTAGCGGGGAAGCCAGATACGCAGTATTTT

D: -
V: TRBV6-5
J: TRBJ2-7
size: -
CDR3: CASSATGLEQYF
DNA: TGTGCCAGCAGTGCTACAGGACTCGAGCAGTACTTC

D: -
V: TRBV19
J: TRBJ2-1
size: few
CDR3: CASSITGLSTSYNEQFF
DNA: TGTGCCAGTAGTATTACGGGACTTTCTACCTCCTACAATGAGCAGTTCTTC

D: -
V: TRBV3-1
J: TRBJ1-3
size: -
CDR3: CASSQDPGSSGNTIYF
DNA: TGTGCCAGCAGCCAGGATCCCGGGAGCTCTGGAAACACCATATATTTT

D: -
V: TRBV5-1
J: TRBJ2-7
size: -
CDR3: CASSPGNAGPTYEQYF
DNA: TGCGCCAGCAGCCCGGGAAACGCTGGACCGACGTACGAGCAGTACTTC

D: TRBD2
V: TRBV13
J: TRBJ2-5
size: -
CDR3: CASSLETSGGQETQYF
DNA: TGTGCCAGCAGCTTAGAGACTAGCGGGGGACAAGAGACCCAGTACTTC

D: -
V: TRBV25-1
J: TRBJ1-2
size: -
CDR3: CATRDYGYTF
DNA: TGTGCCACGCGAGATTATGGCTACACCTTC

D: -
V: TRBV5-1
J: TRBJ1-6
size: -
CDR3: CASSSGHSRLHF
DNA: TGCGCCAGCAGCTCCGGACACTCCCGCCTCCACTTT

D: -
V: TRBV25-1
J: TRBJ2-3
size: -
CDR3: CASTPPGGRTADTQYF
DNA: TGTGCCAGCACCCCTCCCGGAGGGAGGACGGCAGATACGCAGTATTTT

D: -
V: TRBV7-9
J: TRBJ2-7
size: -
CDR3: CAGSPGLPTYEQYF
DNA: TGTGCCGGCAGCCCCGGACTCCCAACCTACGAGCAGTACTTC

D: -
V: TRBV5-8
J: TRBJ1-4
size: few
CDR3: CASSLPTLGAANEKLFF
DNA: TGTGCCAGCAGCTTGCCCACGTTAGGGGCGGCTAATGAAAAACTGTTTTTT

D: -
V: TRBV3-1
J: TRBJ2-2
size: -
CDR3: CASSHWSENTGELFF
DNA: TGTGCCAGCAGCCATTGGTCAGAGAACACCGGGGAGCTGTTTTTT

D: -
V: TRBV4-1
J: TRBJ1-5
size: once
CDR3: CASSQGVVGANQPQHF
DNA: TGCGCCAGCAGCCAGGGGGTCGTGGGGGCAAATCAGCCCCAGCATTTT

D: -
V: TRBV28
J: TRBJ1-2
size: few
CDR3: CASSLGERHGYTF
DNA: TGTGCCAGCAGTTTAGGGGAACGGCATGGCTACACCTTC